This TCR beta chain was sequenced during a study of regulatory T cells in long-lasting Graves disease. Libraries of TCR beta came from iRepertoire HTBI primers plus Arm-PCR of CDR3 regions. Via MiXCR, TCRdb re-called the multiplex PCR reads, giving one row per CDR3 protein. The sample lists roughly 610,000 distinct CDR3 sequences, roughly a sixth occurring once. Overall study results and limits: Accuracy was perhaps lowered by the small sample size.

V gave up 5 bases and J gave up 5 bases, with 13 bases separating them. The CDR3 has 13 residues. The V gene's germline CDR1 is SGHVS and CDR2 FNYEAQ. Sample time point: newly diagnosed GD, antithyroid drugs for less than 3 months. PBMCs were the source of the RNA used for TCR sequencing. Clinicians diagnosed Graves' disease using American Thyroid Association guidelines. A word on this clonotype: Its antigen is currently unknown.

This sample was also put to use in a study of T cells in Graves' hyperthyroidism and ophthalmopathy.

The source of this sequence is a man between 18 and 35 years old with Graves disease. The chain has TRBV7-6 and TRBJ2-7; no clear D. Material: peripheral blood mononuclear cells (PBMCs), obtained at new diagnosis, from a patient treated with antithyroid drugs. The CDR3 loop is CASSGRFNDEQYF. In DNA, the CDR3 is TGTGCCAGCAGCGGCAGGTTCAACGACGAGCAGTACTTC.